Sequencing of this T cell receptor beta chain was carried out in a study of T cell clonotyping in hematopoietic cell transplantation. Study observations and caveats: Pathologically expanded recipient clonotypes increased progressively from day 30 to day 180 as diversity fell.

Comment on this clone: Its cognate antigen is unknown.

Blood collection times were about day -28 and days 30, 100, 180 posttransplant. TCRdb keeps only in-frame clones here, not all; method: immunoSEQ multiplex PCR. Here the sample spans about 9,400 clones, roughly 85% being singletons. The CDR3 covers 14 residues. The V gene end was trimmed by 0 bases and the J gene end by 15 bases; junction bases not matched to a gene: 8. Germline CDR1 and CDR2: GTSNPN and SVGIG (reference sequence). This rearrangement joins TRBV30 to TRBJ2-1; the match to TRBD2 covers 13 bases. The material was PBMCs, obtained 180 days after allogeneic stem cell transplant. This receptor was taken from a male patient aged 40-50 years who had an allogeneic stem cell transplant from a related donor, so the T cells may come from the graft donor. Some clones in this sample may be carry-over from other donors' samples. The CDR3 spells CAWSVGGLAGWLFF. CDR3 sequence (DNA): TGTGCCTGGAGTGTAGGGGGACTAGCGGGGTGGTTGTTCTTC.